This TCR beta chain appears in the sequencing data of a study of blood T cells in healthy people across ages (dated by TCRdb to 2014 to 2015). Notes on the research overall: In model experiments, template switching captured roughly one uniquely barcoded TCR beta cDNA molecule for every two T cells. The donors were divided into four age groups: young (average around 16 years), middle-aged (under 40), aged (around 67) and long-lived (82). Using deep sequencing normalized with unique cDNA molecular identifiers, the study measured how TCR beta repertoire diversity changes with age. To avoid experimental bias, donors of different ages were randomly spread across the sequencing lanes. The study analyzed two additional independent replicas of 1 million unique cDNA reads from the same blood draw for two donors, one aged 18 to 30 and one aged 80 or older. The study at large found these results: Compared with the aged group, more naive CD4+ T cells, fewer expanded clones and increased TCR diversity were shown by the long-lived group, suggesting age selection. Because the CMV infection status of the donors was unknown, age-related changes in expanded clonotypes may potentially have been confounded. Conclusive comparison of naive and antigen-experienced compartments was prevented by the profiling of bulk unsorted PBMCs. There was a strong correlation between observed TCR beta diversity and the percentage of naive T cells measured by flow cytometry. Observed TCR beta diversity per million T cells fell roughly linearly with age, and a significant reduction was already apparent by age roughly 40. Estimates of total diversity based on one million sequenced T cells were considered lower bounds and underestimates.

On this clonotype itself: This receptor's antigen is unknown. Base qualities are not at hand, and no much larger clone is one base apart.

V and J lose 3 bases and 5 bases, and a span of 10 bases separates them. The CDR3 spans 12 residues, from the cysteine through the phenylalanine. Here the CDR3 DNA is all that survives: 36 bases in frame from base 1. CDR1 and CDR2 were assigned from the germline V gene (reference sequence) as DFQATT and SNEGSKA. The roughly 39 donors, aged about 6 to 100 years, were systemically healthy Caucasian individuals from Russia. Roughly 9 milliliters of peripheral blood were drawn from each donor into EDTA-treated Vacutainer tubes. Ficoll-Paque density-gradient centrifugation was used to isolate PBMCs, with at least 7 million per sample. Total RNA, at least 5 micrograms per sample, was extracted from PBMCs with Trizol reagent. For every donor, flow cytometry on a PBMC aliquot measured the percentage of naive CD45RAhigh/CD27high T cells. The library relied on 5' RACE. Instrument used: Illumina HiSeq 2500. The second PCR ran for about 7 to 11 cycles and used a J-beta primer mix along with a sample-barcoded 5' primer. A unique molecular identifier was introduced onto each TCR beta cDNA molecule by a template-switch 5' adaptor carrying 12 random nucleotides. Each sample yielded at least 3 million CDR3-containing paired-end reads. All of the RNA was converted into first-strand cDNA using the Mint cDNA synthesis kit, with a TRBC-specific oligonucleotide serving as the primer. After uracil-DNA glycosylase treatment, a first 18-cycle PCR used universal primers M1SS and BC2_uni_R on all cDNA. The source study handled its data this way. For normalization, 1 million high-quality reads were randomly selected from each sample, with every read carrying a distinct molecular identifier. Reads with shared molecular identifiers were discarded instead of being binned into consensus sequences. MiTCR, set to a Q25 quality threshold and the strictest error-elimination algorithm, was used for CDR3 identification, clonotype clustering and error correction. Lower-bound total TCR beta diversity was estimated with a nonparametric unseen species model using Euler transformation. TCRdb reworked the public reads: Q25 trimming with fastp, MiXCR clone assembly, productive beta chains retained. One record per CDR3 amino acid sequence lists the most common genes and DNA. The V and J calls and clone size are TCRdb's, not the authors'. Across this sample there are fewer than 700,000 distinct CDR3 sequences, with roughly two fifths seen only once. The ten top clones hold approximately 29% of the sample.

The V gene is TRBV20-1 and the J gene is TRBJ1-1; the D segment could be TRBD1, given 6 matching bases. Material: blood. This TCR came from an older man in good health. The DNA is TGCAGTGCTAGCCAGGGGTGGACTGAAGCTTTCTTT. It encodes CSASQGWTEAFF.